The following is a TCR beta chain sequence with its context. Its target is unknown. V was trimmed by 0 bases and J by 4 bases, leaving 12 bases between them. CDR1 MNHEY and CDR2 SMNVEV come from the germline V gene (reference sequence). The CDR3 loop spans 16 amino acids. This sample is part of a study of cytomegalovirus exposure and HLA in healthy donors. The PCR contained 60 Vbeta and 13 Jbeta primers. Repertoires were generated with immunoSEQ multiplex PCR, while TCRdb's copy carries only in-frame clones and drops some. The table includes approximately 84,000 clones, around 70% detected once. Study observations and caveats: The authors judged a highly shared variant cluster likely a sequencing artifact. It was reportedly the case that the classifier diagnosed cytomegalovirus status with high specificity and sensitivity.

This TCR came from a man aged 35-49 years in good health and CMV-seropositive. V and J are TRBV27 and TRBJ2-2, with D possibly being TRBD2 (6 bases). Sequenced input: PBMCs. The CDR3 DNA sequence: TGTGCCAGCAGTTTATCCGTTAGGCGGGGCACCGGGGAGCTGTTTTTT. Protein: CASSLSVRRGTGELFF.